This T cell receptor (beta chain) was captured by sequencing in a study of Tregs in tolerant kidney transplant recipients. Unstimulated Tregs (CD4+CD25+CD127-) and CD4+CD25- non-Tregs were sorted from PBMCs. Profiled with immunoSEQ multiplex PCR; TCRdb holds only in-frame clones, not every one. The sample shows approximately 100,000 clones, roughly 93% of them seen only once. This TCR was recovered from a human donor who received a combined kidney and bone marrow transplant. Sequencing was performed on CD4+ T cells from blood, taken before the transplant.

The CDR3 reads CASSLSGTSGSYEQYF. In DNA form, the CDR3 reads TGCGCCAGCAGCTTGAGTGGGACTAGCGGATCCTACGAGCAGTACTTC. V gene TRBV5-1 combines with J gene TRBJ2-7; TRBD2 aligns across 11 bases. Germline CDR1 is SGHRS and CDR2 is YFSETQ. The ends lost 1 base at V and 1 base at J; junction bases unmatched: 4. The CDR3 sequence is 16 residues long.